This T cell receptor (beta chain) was observed in a study of CD8 T cells in ankylosing spondylitis. This clonotype occurred many times. TCRdb ran MiXCR on the 5' RACE reads and lists one entry per CDR3 protein. The sample records under 300,000 distinct CDR3 sequences, approximately 11% being singletons. This CDR3 region has 13 residues. Between the trimmed V and J ends, which lost 7 bases and 6 bases, there was a span of 16 bases. The sequencing input was blood, either unsorted or a sorted T cell fraction (not recorded which). This receptor was taken from a male donor with ankylosing spondylitis or in good health (not recorded which). This sequence joins TRBV12-3 or TRBV12-4 and TRBJ2-7; TRBD1 or TRBD2 may be the D gene (5 bases each). CDR3 residues: CASTPSGAFEQYF. CDR3 DNA sequence: TGTGCCAGCACACCCTCCGGGGCCTTCGAGCAGTACTTC.